The 31 T cell receptor beta chains below were found in one sample sequenced in a study of blood T cell repertoires in COVID-19. TCRdb keeps only in-frame clones here, not all; method: immunoSEQ multiplex PCR. The sample shows 200,000 or so clones, roughly 91% of them seen only once. The sample was PBMCs or T cells enriched from blood (not recorded which). These receptor sequences come from a man younger than 45 in a cohort exposed to, infected with or recovered from COVID-19 (not recorded which).

The V call is TRBV28, the J call TRBJ1-5; D is uncertain. The germline V and J ends were trimmed by 1 base and 5 bases, with 9 bases remaining between them. The length of the CDR3 is 14 residues. Germline V gene sequence: CDR1 MDHEN, CDR2 SYDVKM. The CDR3 spells CASSLFMSDQPQHF. The CDR3 nucleotides read TGTGCCAGCAGTTTATTTATGAGCGATCAGCCCCAGCATTTT.

This clone was detected once. This rearrangement joins TRBV28 to TRBJ1-2; 7 bases match TRBD1. With V trimmed by 6 bases and J by 8 bases, 9 bases remained unmatched. The CDR3 is 13 amino acids. Germline CDR1 and CDR2: MDHEN and SYDVKM. CDR3 in DNA: TGTGCCAGCAGCCTAGGACAGGCCTGGGGCTACACCTTC. It codes for CASSLGQAWGYTF.

The chain uses TRBV23-1 and TRBJ1-1, with 8 bases matching TRBD1. TRBV23-1 is given ORF status, its function remaining uncertain. The junction had 15 bases not matched to a gene; V was cut back by 8 bases and J by 1 base. The CDR3 loop spans 17 amino acids. For the CDR3, the DNA is TGCGCCAGCGAAAAGGTCCGGGACAGGCGAAAGAACACTGAAGCTTTCTTT. Its translation: CASEKVRDRRKNTEAFF.

The chain carries TRBV20-1 and TRBJ1-5, with a possible D match to TRBD1 (5 bases). CDR1 and CDR2 from the germline V gene are DFQATT and SNEGSKA (reference sequence). This CDR3 region has 15 residues. Trimming removed 3 bases from V and 5 bases from J, with 17 bases in between. CDR3 protein: CSASGGGTRDQPQHF. CDR3 DNA: TGCAGTGCTAGTGGGGGGGGGACGAGGGATCAGCCCCAGCATTTT.

The V call is TRBV9, the J call TRBJ2-3; TRBD2 aligns across 9 bases. Germline CDR1 is SGDLS and CDR2 is YYNGEE. There are 16 residues in the CDR3. The V segment lost 4 bases and the J segment 3 bases; nucleotides outside the gene matches: 9. CDR3: CASSSFAGGGTDTQYF. As DNA, the CDR3 is TGTGCCAGCAGCTCTTTTGCGGGAGGGGGGACAGATACGCAGTATTTT. Full variable domain (rest looked up from reference TRBV9 and TRBJ2-3): DSGVTQTPKHLITATGQRVTLRCSPRSGDLSVYWYQQSLDQGLQFLIQYYNGEERAKGNILERFSAQQFPDLHSELNLSSLELGDSALYFCASSSFAGGGTDTQYFGPGTRLTVL.

V gene TRBV18 combines with J gene TRBJ2-1; D is possibly TRBD1 (6 bases). This CDR3 contains 13 residues. The V end was cut by 4 bases, the J end by 5 bases, with 9 bases between. Germline V CDR1 and CDR2: KGHSH, LQKENI. In DNA form, the CDR3 reads TGTGCCAGCTCACAAACAGGGAACAATGAGCAGTTCTTC. Its translation is CASSQTGNNEQFF.

The chain recombines TRBV25-1 with TRBJ2-5; tentatively, D is TRBD1 (6 bases). The CDR3 has 14 residues. Germline V gene sequence: CDR1 MGHDK, CDR2 SYGVNS. The germline V and J ends were trimmed by 5 bases and 4 bases, with 14 bases remaining between them. The CDR3 spells CASSPPGTRETQYF. Here the CDR3 DNA reads TGTGCCAGCAGTCCCCCCGGGACAAGAGAGACCCAGTACTTC.

The rearrangement links TRBV5-8 to TRBJ2-1; 16 positions match TRBD2. The trim removed 1 base at V and 4 bases at J, leaving 5 bases unmatched. This CDR3 is built from 18 residues. Germline assignment: CDR1 SGHTS and CDR2 YDEGEE. CDR3 bases: TGTGCCAGCAGCTTGTTGGGACTAGCGGGAGGGCCTTACAATGAGCAGTTCTTC. It yields the protein CASSLLGLAGGPYNEQFF.

V gene TRBV28 combines with J gene TRBJ2-3, with D uncertain. The V end lost 5 bases, the J end lost 5 bases, and 8 bases lay between the germline ends. Germline assignment: CDR1 MDHEN and CDR2 SYDVKM. This CDR3 spans 12 amino acids. The CDR3 protein is CASSLEVDTQYF. The CDR3, as DNA: TGTGCCAGCAGTCTCGAGGTAGATACGCAGTATTTT.

V usage is TRBV7-6 and J usage is TRBJ2-1; 7 bases agree with TRBD2. V dropped 3 bases and J dropped 6; count of bases not matched to a gene: 8. CDR3 length equals 15 residues. CDR1 and CDR2 from the germline V gene are SGHVS and FNYEAQ. CDR3: CASSFSGGPSNEQFF. The CDR3 DNA reads TGTGCCAGCAGCTTTTCGGGAGGACCTTCCAATGAGCAGTTCTTC. The complete variable domain, with remaining parts taken from reference TRBV7-6 and TRBJ2-1, reads GAGVSQSPRYKVTKRGQDVALRCDPISGHVSLYWYRQALGQGPEFLTYFNYEAQQDKSGLPNDRFSAERPEGSISTLTIQRTEQRDSAMYRCASSFSGGPSNEQFFGPGTRLTVL.

In its sample, this clone was seen once. The chain links TRBV28 to TRBJ1-1; D might be TRBD1 (6 bases). Germline V lookup: CDR1 MDHEN, CDR2 SYDVKM. CDR3 length equals 12 residues. V gave up 3 bases and J gave up 11 bases, with 13 bases separating them. The CDR3 loop is CASSFYREGAFF. The DNA for the CDR3 is TGTGCCAGCAGTTTCTACAGGGAGGGGGCTTTCTTT.

The chain uses TRBV21-1 and TRBJ2-7; TRBD2 is the table's D call, not checked against the DNA. TRBV21-1 is designated a pseudogene. The CDR3 contains 15 residues. This CDR3 is CASSKSGGKDYEQYF. CDR3 nucleotides: TGTGCCAGCAGCAAATCTGGGGGGAAAGACTACGAGCAGTACTTC.

The chain employs TRBV27 and TRBJ1-2; 8 bases line up with TRBD1. Germline CDR1 is MNHEY and CDR2 is SMNVEV (reference sequence). J gave up 4 bases and V 4 bases, and 5 bases lay outside the gene matches. The CDR3 length is 14 residues. The CDR3 nucleotides are TGTGCCAGCAGTTCCCCGGGACAGGCCTATGGCTACACCTTC. Protein: CASSSPGQAYGYTF.

The CDR3 DNA reads TGTGCCATCAGTCCCGGTGGCTCCTACGAGCAGTACTTC. Its protein product is CAISPGGSYEQYF. The chain uses TRBV10-3 and TRBJ2-7; D ambiguous. CDR1 and CDR2 (germline): ENHRY, SYGVKD. The V gene lost 5 bases and the J gene lost 0 bases, with 8 bases spanning the gap. The length of the CDR3 is 13 residues.

The CDR3 protein is CASRNRDYNEQFF. The CDR3 DNA reads as TGTGCCAGTAGGAACAGAGACTACAATGAGCAGTTCTTC. The chain combines TRBV19 with TRBJ2-1, with D unresolved. CDR3 size: 13 residues. CDR1 LNHDA and CDR2 SQIVND come from the germline V gene (reference sequence). V gave up 6 bases and J gave up 3 bases, with 9 bases separating them.

This clone has only a few counts. V usage is TRBV7-6 and J usage is TRBJ2-7, with TRBD1 matching 12 bases. After removal of 5 bases from V and 4 bases from J, the junction contained 3 bases not matched to a gene. Looked up from germline, CDR1 is SGHVS and CDR2 is FNYEAQ. The CDR3 spans 14 residues. The CDR3: CASSPGQGAYEQYF. CDR3 coding DNA: TGTGCCAGCAGCCCGGGACAGGGGGCATACGAGCAGTACTTC.

The chain links TRBV7-6 to TRBJ1-1; 9 bases line up with TRBD1. Germline CDR1 and CDR2: SGHVS and FNYEAQ. The V gene end was trimmed by 5 bases and the J gene end by 3 bases; junction bases not matched to a gene: 7. The CDR3 has 15 residues. CDR3 loop: CASSRRTGEDTEAFF. CDR3 DNA: TGTGCCAGCAGCCGTCGGACAGGGGAGGACACTGAAGCTTTCTTT.

The rearrangement links TRBV4-3 to TRBJ2-2; 7 nucleotides agree with TRBD1. Unmatched junction bases numbered 2, after V lost 4 bases and J lost 0 bases. The germline V gene encodes CDR1 LGHNA and CDR2 YSLEER. The length of the CDR3 is 15 residues. In nucleotides, the CDR3 is TGCGCCAGCAGCCTAGGACAGGCGAACACCGGGGAGCTGTTTTTT. The encoded protein is CASSLGQANTGELFF.

In its sample, this clone was seen a few times. The chain carries TRBV10-3 and TRBJ1-2, with 8 bases that match TRBD1. Trimming removed 4 bases from V and 6 bases from J; junction bases left unmatched: 4. The CDR3 runs to 13 residues. CDR1 and CDR2 (germline): ENHRY, SYGVKD. CDR3 in amino acids: CAISGTGMDGYTF. For the CDR3, the DNA is TGTGCCATCAGTGGGACAGGGATGGATGGCTACACCTTC.

The rearrangement joins TRBV9 to TRBJ2-3; possible D gene TRBD2, 6 bases. CDR3 length equals 12 residues. Germline-derived CDR1 and CDR2 are SGDLS and YYNGEE. The V end lost 2 bases, the J end lost 14 bases, and 15 bases lay between the germline ends. CDR3 DNA: TGTGCCAGCAGCGTTGACGGAGGGTTTCCGTATTTT. Residues: CASSVDGGFPYF.

This clone came up once. The chain is built from TRBV24-1 and TRBJ1-1, with 7 bases aligning to TRBD1. The V gene's germline CDR1 is KGHDR and CDR2 SFDVKD. The CDR3 loop spans 15 amino acids. The V gene end was trimmed by 4 bases and the J gene end by 4 bases; junction bases not matched to a gene: 8. The CDR3 nucleotides read TGTGCCACCAGTGACTCCCAGGGGGTTCTCACTGAAGCTTTCTTT. Its protein product is CATSDSQGVLTEAFF.

This chain uses TRBV28 with TRBJ2-7; 9 positions match TRBD1. CDR1 MDHEN and CDR2 SYDVKM come from the germline V gene. This CDR3 is built from 14 residues. Trimming removed 7 bases from V and 9 bases from J; junction bases left unmatched: 13. DNA for the CDR3: TGTGCCAGCAACGACCGGGACAGGGTTTCCGGGCAGTACTTC. Encoded protein: CASNDRDRVSGQYF. The full variable domain, with the rest looked up from reference TRBV28 and TRBJ2-7, is DVKVTQSSRYLVKRTGEKVFLECVQDMDHENMFWYRQDPGLGLRLIYFSYDVKMKEKGDIPEGYSVSREKKERFSLILESASTNQTSMYLCASNDRDRVSGQYFGPGTRLTVT.

The chain employs TRBV19 and TRBJ1-2; weak D call: TRBD1 (5 bases). The CDR3 is 15 residues long. Trimming took off 3 bases at V and 3 bases at J, with 14 bases between the two ends. Germline V gene sequence: CDR1 LNHDA, CDR2 SQIVND (reference sequence). The CDR3 DNA is TGTGCCAGTAGTATCAAGGGGTTGGGCGACTATGGCTACACCTTC. This encodes CASSIKGLGDYGYTF.

V is TRBV15 and J is TRBJ2-7, with a tentative D call TRBD2 (5 bases). V dropped 0 bases and J dropped 5 bases, with 11 bases sitting between them. The CDR3 runs 14 residues. Per germline, CDR1 LNHNV and CDR2 YYDKDF (reference sequence). In DNA form, the CDR3 reads TGTGCCACCAGCAGAGAAAGTAGCGAGGACGAGCAGTACTTC. Residues: CATSRESSEDEQYF.

The chain has TRBV28 and TRBJ1-6; D uncertain. The CDR3 runs 14 residues. The germline V and J ends were trimmed by 4 bases and 8 bases, with 12 bases remaining between them. Per germline, CDR1 MDHEN and CDR2 SYDVKM. CDR3 sequence reads: CASSYHSRYSPLHF. For the CDR3, the DNA is TGTGCCAGCAGTTATCACAGCAGGTATTCACCCCTCCACTTT.

The chain carries TRBV18 and TRBJ2-1; 13 bases align to TRBD2. CDR3 length: 14 residues. Germline CDR1 reads KGHSH; CDR2 reads LQKENI. V lost 3 bases to trimming and J lost 8 bases; unmatched junction nucleotides: 1. The CDR3 DNA reads as TGTGCCAGCTCACCCGGACTAGCGGGAGATGAGCAGTTCTTC. Translated: CASSPGLAGDEQFF.

The rearrangement links TRBV6-5 to TRBJ2-1; D unresolved. The CDR3 is 15 amino acids. Deletions cut 7 bases from V and 3 bases from J, with 16 bases between. CDR1 is MNHEY and CDR2 is SVGAGI in the germline V gene. The CDR3: CASINGPGYYNEQFF. The CDR3 DNA sequence: TGTGCCAGCATTAATGGGCCAGGATACTACAATGAGCAGTTCTTC.

The rearrangement links TRBV25-1 to TRBJ1-5, with 9 bases identical to TRBD1. The length of the CDR3 is 14 residues. V lost 9 bases, J lost 0 bases, and 3 bases stayed unmatched. CDR1 MGHDK and CDR2 SYGVNS come from the germline V gene. CDR3 coding DNA: TGTGCCAGTGGACAGGGGTATAGCAATCAGCCCCAGCATTTT. Amino acid sequence: CASGQGYSNQPQHF.

This clone has a single count. The chain links TRBV3-1 (or the pseudogene TRBV3-2) to TRBJ1-2, with TRBD1 identical over 9 bases. Germline values: CDR1 LGHDT, CDR2 YNNKEL (reference sequence). V shed 9 bases and J 0 bases; nucleotides not matched to a gene: 8. The CDR3 is 15 residues long. DNA of the CDR3: TGTGCCAGTAATAGTCGGGACAGGGCTAACTATGGCTACACCTTC. Its protein is CASNSRDRANYGYTF.

This chain joins TRBV27 and TRBJ1-2, with TRBD1 matching 9 bases. Germline lookup yields CDR1 MNHEY and CDR2 SMNVEV (reference sequence). The CDR3 totals 18 residues. V shed 3 bases and J 4 bases; nucleotides not matched to a gene: 15. CDR3 protein: CASSFLGQGASAGYGYTF. DNA of the CDR3: TGTGCCAGCAGTTTTTTGGGACAGGGCGCTTCGGCAGGCTATGGCTACACCTTC.

In DNA, the CDR3 is TGTGCTAGTGGTTTGGGTTCGACAGGGGGATATGGCTACACCTTC. It translates to CASGLGSTGGYGYTF. The rearrangement joins TRBV12-5 to TRBJ1-2; 9 bases are a match to TRBD1. The CDR3 runs 15 residues. Germline values: CDR1 LGHNT, CDR2 FRNRAP. After removal of 1 base from V and 5 bases from J, the junction contained 5 bases not matched to a gene.